This T cell receptor beta chain is drawn from a study of response to subunit inactivated influenza vaccine. Findings and caveats of the study: T cells newly recruited by each seasonal influenza vaccination are few, the authors suggested.

TCRdb passed the RT-PCR reads through MiXCR, listing each CDR3 protein once. Of 550,000 to 800,000 distinct CDR3 sequences in the sample, approximately 15% were seen once. Only a few counts were recorded for this clonotype. Its antigen remains unknown. V was shortened by 0 bases and J by 2 bases, with 14 bases between the two germline ends. This CDR3 has 17 residues. Germline-derived CDR1 and CDR2 are LGHNA and YSLEER. The origin of this receptor is a man aged 45-60 years who received an inactivated influenza vaccine. The sample consisted of PBMCs from blood, taken around two weeks before vaccination. The chain uses TRBV4-3 and TRBJ2-1, with D unclear. The CDR3 reads CASSQDGVISTYNEQFF. DNA for the CDR3: TGCGCCAGCAGCCAAGATGGGGTGATCAGCACCTACAATGAGCAGTTCTTC.